This T cell receptor (beta chain) was identified during a study of identical twins. TCRdb fed the 5' RACE reads into MiXCR, producing one record per CDR3 protein. The sample contains roughly 700,000 distinct CDR3 sequences, more than 6.5% of which appear only once. The sample was also reused in another study, on yellow fever vaccine responses in identical twins.

The TCR was taken from a woman in her late teens or twenties in good health. Sample: PBMCs.

The CDR3 protein is CASSPQLGPSYEQYF. CDR3 nucleotides: TGTGCCAGCAGCCCCCAGCTCGGGCCATCCTACGAGCAGTACTTC. The J gene is TRBJ2-7, the V gene TRBV7-2; D gene ambiguous. This CDR3 region has 15 residues. Trimming took off 5 bases at V and 1 base at J, with 15 bases between the two ends. Germline V gene sequence: CDR1 SGHTA, CDR2 FQGNSA.